This TCR beta chain was sequenced during a study of shared clonotypes between healthy human individuals. Germline V gene lookup returns CDR1 SGHAT and CDR2 FQDESV (reference sequence). The CDR3 totals 15 residues. V lost 4 bases and J lost 10; bases outside the gene matches: 8. CD45RO-negative cells were positively selected for CCR7, leaving out terminally differentiated effector memory CD45RA+ cells. Sequenced by immunoSEQ multiplex PCR; TCRdb stores in-frame clones only, minus some. The table records about 2.1 million clones, around 93% of them present only once. V and J are TRBV11-1 and TRBJ2-1, with TRBD2 identical over 12 bases. Sequenced: naive CD8+ T cells from PBMCs. The receptor was derived from a man in his late teens or twenties in good health. Some clones in this sample may be carry-over from other donors' samples. The CDR3 sequence: CASSSHTSGGQEQFF. The CDR3 DNA sequence: TGTGCCAGCAGCTCCCACACTAGCGGGGGGCAAGAGCAGTTCTTC. The full variable domain, in which reference TRBV11-1 and TRBJ2-1 provide the parts outside the CDR3, is EAEVAQSPRYKITEKSQAVAFWCDPISGHATLYWYRQILGQGPELLVQFQDESVVDDSQLPKDRFSAERLKGVDSTLKIQPAELGDSAMYLCASSSHTSGGQEQFFGPGTRLTVL.